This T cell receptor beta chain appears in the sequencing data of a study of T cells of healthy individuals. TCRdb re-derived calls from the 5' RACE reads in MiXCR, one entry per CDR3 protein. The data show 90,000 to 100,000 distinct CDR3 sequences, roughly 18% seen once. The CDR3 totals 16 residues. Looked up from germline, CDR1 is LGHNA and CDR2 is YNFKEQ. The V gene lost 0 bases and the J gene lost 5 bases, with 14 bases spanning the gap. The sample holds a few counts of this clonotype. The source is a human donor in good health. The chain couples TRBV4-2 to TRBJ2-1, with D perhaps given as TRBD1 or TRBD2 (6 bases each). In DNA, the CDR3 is TGTGCCAGCAGCCAAGAAGAGGGGGGTACGGACAATGAGCAGTTCTTC. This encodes CASSQEEGGTDNEQFF.